This T cell receptor beta chain was documented in a study of control samples from healthy donors and cancer patients. TCRdb's copy holds only in-frame clones and misses some; the assay was immunoSEQ multiplex PCR. Here the sample spans roughly 370,000 clones, around nine tenths being singletons. Input material: PBMCs. The sequence was collected from a man in his forties with head and neck cancer.

CDR3 sequence reads: CASSPPDRNTEAFF. The CDR3 DNA is TGTGCCAGCTCACCGCCAGACAGAAACACTGAAGCTTTCTTT. The rearrangement links TRBV18 to TRBJ1-1, with TRBD1 as a possible D gene (5 bases). V lost 3 bases to trimming and J lost 2 bases, with 10 bases between them. The CDR3 is 14 amino acids. Germline V gene data show CDR1 as KGHSH and CDR2 as LQKENI.